This T cell receptor (beta chain) was identified in a study of T cell responses to AZD1222 COVID-19 vaccine. CDR3 length equals 15 residues. Trimming removed 2 bases at V and 3 bases at J, with 14 bases between. CDR1 SGHRS and CDR2 YFSETQ come from the germline V gene. Some clones are missing from TCRdb's copy, which holds only in-frame ones; the method was immunoSEQ multiplex PCR. Found here are around 130,000 clones, roughly 89% of them singletons; the top ten hold 7.5% to 9.5%. The receptor was derived from an adult who received the MenACWY meningococcal vaccine as a control. Sample: peripheral blood, taken 28 days after the second dose of the MenACWY control vaccine. This chain joins TRBV5-1 and TRBJ2-5; possibly TRBD1 for D (5 bases). CDR3 coding DNA: TGCGCCAGCAGCTTCAAGGGGTCTGGGGAAGAGACCCAGTACTTC. Its translation is CASSFKGSGEETQYF.